Included here is one TCR beta chain sequence, with context. Its antigen is unidentified. Per individual sample, total RNA of at least 5 micrograms was extracted. A sample-barcoded 5' primer and a J-beta primer mix were used in a second PCR of roughly 7 to 11 cycles. TCRdb called the 5' RACE reads again in MiXCR, with one record for every CDR3 protein. The sample shows 650,000 to 1,000,000 distinct CDR3 sequences, approximately 35% of them seen only once. This sample is drawn from a study of blood T cells in healthy people across ages. Study-wide findings and caveats: Long-lived and aged donors differed, with more naive CD4+ cells and higher diversity in the long-lived. Researchers judged that diversity estimates from one million T cells fell short of true values.

Germline V gene sequence: CDR1 ENHRY, CDR2 SYGVKD. V shed 8 bases, J shed 0 bases, and the junction held 5 bases outside the gene matches. The length of the CDR3 is 15 residues. The chain combines TRBV10-3 with TRBJ2-3, with 10 bases aligning to TRBD2. The sample comprised blood. The source of this sequence is a man in his late teens or twenties in good health. The CDR3 spells CAIGTSGESTDTQYF. The DNA of the CDR3 is TGTGCCATCGGTACTAGCGGGGAAAGCACAGATACGCAGTATTTT.